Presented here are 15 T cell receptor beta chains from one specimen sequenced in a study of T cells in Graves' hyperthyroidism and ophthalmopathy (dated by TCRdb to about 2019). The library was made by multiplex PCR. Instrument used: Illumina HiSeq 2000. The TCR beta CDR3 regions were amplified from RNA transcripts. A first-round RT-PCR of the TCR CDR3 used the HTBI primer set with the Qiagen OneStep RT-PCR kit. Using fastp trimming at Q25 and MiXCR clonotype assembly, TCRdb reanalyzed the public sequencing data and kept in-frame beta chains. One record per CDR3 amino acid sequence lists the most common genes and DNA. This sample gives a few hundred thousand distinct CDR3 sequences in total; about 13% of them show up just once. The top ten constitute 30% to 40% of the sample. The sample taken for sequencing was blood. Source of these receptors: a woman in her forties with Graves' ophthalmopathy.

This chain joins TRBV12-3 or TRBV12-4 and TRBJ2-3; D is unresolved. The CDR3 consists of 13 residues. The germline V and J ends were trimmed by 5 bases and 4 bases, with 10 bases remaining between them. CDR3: CASSVGIADTQYF. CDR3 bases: TGTGCCAGCAGTGTGGGAATCGCAGATACGCAGTATTTT.

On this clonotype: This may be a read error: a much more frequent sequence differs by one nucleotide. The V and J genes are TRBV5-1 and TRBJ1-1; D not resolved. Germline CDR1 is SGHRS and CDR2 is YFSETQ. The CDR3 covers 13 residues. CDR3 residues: CASSLDPSTEALF. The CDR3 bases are TGCGCCAGCAGCTTGGACCCCAGCACTGAAGCTCTCTTT.

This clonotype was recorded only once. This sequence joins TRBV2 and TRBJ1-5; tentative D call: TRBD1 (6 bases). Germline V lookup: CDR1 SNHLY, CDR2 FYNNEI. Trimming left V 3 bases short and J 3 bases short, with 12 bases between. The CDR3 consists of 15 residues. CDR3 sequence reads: CASSDRTVTNQPQHF. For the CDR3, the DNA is TGTGCCAGCAGTGATCGGACAGTCACCAATCAGCCCCAGCATTTT. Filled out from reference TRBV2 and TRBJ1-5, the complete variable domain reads EPEVTQTPSHQVTQMGQEVILRCVPISNHLYFYWYRQILGQKVEFLVSFYNNEISEKSEIFDDQFSVERPDGSNFTLKIRSTKLEDSAMYFCASSDRTVTNQPQHFGDGTRLSIL.

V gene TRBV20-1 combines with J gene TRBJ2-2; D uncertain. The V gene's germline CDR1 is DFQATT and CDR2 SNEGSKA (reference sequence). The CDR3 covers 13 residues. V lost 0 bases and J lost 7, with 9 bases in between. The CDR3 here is CSARDWAVGELFF. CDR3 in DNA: TGCAGTGCTAGAGATTGGGCGGTCGGGGAGCTGTTTTTT.

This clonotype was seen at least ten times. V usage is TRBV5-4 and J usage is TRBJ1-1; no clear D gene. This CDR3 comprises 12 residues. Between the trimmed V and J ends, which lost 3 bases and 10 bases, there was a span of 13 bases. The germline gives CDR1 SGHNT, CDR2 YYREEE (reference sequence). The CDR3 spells CASSSHPAVAFF. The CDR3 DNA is TGTGCCAGCAGCTCGCACCCAGCGGTAGCTTTCTTT.

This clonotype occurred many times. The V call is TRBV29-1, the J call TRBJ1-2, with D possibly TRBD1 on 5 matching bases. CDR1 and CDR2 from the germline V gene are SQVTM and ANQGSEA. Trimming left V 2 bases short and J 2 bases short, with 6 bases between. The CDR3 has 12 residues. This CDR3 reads CSVERGNYGYTF. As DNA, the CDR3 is TGCAGCGTTGAACGGGGGAACTATGGCTACACCTTC.

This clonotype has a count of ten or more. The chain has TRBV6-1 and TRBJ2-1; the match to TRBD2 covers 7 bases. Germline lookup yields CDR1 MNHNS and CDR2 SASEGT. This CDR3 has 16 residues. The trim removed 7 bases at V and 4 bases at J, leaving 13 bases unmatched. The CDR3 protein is CASTTVWGGEYNEQFF. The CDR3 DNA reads TGTGCCAGCACCACCGTTTGGGGGGGAGAGTACAATGAGCAGTTCTTC.

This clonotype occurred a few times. The CDR3 DNA reads as TGTGCCAGCAGCCCCCAGAGAACGAGTGAAGCTTTCTTT. Protein: CASSPQRTSEAFF. The chain uses TRBV14 and TRBJ1-1, with D unclear. CDR1 SGHDN and CDR2 FVKESK come from the germline V gene. There are 13 residues in the CDR3. The V and J ends lost 4 bases and 7 bases respectively, with 13 bases between them.

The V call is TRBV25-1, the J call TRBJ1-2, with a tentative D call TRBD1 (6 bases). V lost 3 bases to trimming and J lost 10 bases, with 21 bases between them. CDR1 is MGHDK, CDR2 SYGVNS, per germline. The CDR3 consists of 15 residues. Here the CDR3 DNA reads TGTGCCAGCAGTGAGGGTTTGGGCAGGGGAAGGTTCTACACCTTC. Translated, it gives CASSEGLGRGRFYTF.

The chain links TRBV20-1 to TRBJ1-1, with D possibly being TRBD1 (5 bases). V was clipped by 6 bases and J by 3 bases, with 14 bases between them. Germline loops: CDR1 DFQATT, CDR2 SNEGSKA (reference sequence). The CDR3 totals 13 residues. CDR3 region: CSATSGLHTEAFF. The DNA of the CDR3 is TGCAGTGCAACATCAGGGTTACACACTGAAGCTTTCTTT.

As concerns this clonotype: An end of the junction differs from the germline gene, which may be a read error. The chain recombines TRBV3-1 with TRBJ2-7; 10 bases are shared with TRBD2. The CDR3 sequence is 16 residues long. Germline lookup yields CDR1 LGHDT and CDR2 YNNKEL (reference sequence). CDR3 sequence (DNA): TGTGCCTGCAGCCAAGATTGGGCTAGCGGGGGCTACGAGCAGTACTTC. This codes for CACSQDWASGGYEQYF.

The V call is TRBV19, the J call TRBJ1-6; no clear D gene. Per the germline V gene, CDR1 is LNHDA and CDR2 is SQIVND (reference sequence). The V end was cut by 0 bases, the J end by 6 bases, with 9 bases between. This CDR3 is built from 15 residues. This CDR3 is CASSIDGEINSPLHF. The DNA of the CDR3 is TGTGCCAGTAGTATAGATGGGGAGATTAATTCACCCCTCCACTTT. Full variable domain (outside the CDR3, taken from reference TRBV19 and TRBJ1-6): DGGITQSPKYLFRKEGQNVTLSCEQNLNHDAMYWYRQDPGQGLRLIYYSQIVNDFQKGDIAEGYSVSREKKESFPLTVTSAQKNPTAFYLCASSIDGEINSPLHFGNGTRLTVT.

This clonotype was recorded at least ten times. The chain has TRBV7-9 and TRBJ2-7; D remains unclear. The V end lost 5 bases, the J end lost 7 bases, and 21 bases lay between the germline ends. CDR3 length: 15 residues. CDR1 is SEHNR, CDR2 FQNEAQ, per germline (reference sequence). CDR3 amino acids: CASSPPSSQSFEQYF. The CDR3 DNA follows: TGTGCCAGCAGCCCCCCCTCGTCGCAGTCGTTTGAGCAGTACTTC. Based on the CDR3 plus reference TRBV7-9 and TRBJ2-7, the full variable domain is DTGVSQNPRHKITKRGQNVTFRCDPISEHNRLYWYRQTLGQGPEFLTYFQNEAQLEKSRLLSDRFSAERPKGSFSTLEIQRTEQGDSAMYLCASSPPSSQSFEQYFGPGTRLTVT.

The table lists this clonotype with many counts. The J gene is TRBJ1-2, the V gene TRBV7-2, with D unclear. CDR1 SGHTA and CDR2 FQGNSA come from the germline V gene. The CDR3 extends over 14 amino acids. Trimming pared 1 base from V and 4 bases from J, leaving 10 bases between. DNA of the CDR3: TGTGCCAGCAGCTTAGTGGGCAGCAGCTATGGCTACACCTTC. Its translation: CASSLVGSSYGYTF. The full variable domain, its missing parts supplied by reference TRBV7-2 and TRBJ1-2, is GAGVSQSPSNKVTEKGKDVELRCDPISGHTALYWYRQSLGQGLEFLIYFQGNSAPDKSGLPSDRFSAERTGGSVSTLTIQRTQQEDSAVYLCASSLVGSSYGYTFGSGTRLTVV.

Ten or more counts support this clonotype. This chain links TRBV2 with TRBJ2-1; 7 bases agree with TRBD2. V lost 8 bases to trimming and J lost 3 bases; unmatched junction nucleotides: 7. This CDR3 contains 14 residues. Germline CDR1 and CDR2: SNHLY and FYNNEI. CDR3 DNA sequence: TGTGCCAGCCTAGGGGCGGGAGACTACAATGAGCAGTTCTTC. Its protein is CASLGAGDYNEQFF.